Below are 5 T cell receptor beta chains sequenced from a single sample in a study of human T cells and chemical hapten exposure. Noted time point: pre-sensitization, week 0. Specified treatment: therapeutic diphenylcyclopropenone sensitization with weekly scalp DPC. TCRdb re-analysed the RACE reads in MiXCR, keeping a single row per CDR3 protein. The sample records 350,000 to 450,000 distinct CDR3 sequences, less than 6.5% being singletons. The source was whole blood, collected in connection with sensitization to the hapten diphenylcyclopropenone (DPC). These receptors originate from a woman aged 45-65 years with alopecia areata. Some clones in this sample may be carry-over from other donors' samples.

This clonotype was seen many times. The rearrangement joins TRBV18 to TRBJ1-4; 9 bases are a match to TRBD1. V shed 3 bases and J 8 bases; nucleotides not matched to a gene: 10. Germline values: CDR1 KGHSH, CDR2 LQKENI. This CDR3 contains 16 residues. This chain's CDR3 is CASSPSRWDREEKLFF. In DNA form, the CDR3 reads TGTGCCAGCTCACCCTCACGATGGGACAGGGAGGAAAAACTGTTTTTT.

This clonotype was observed at least ten times. The chain recombines TRBV27 with TRBJ1-5, with D maybe TRBD1 (5 bases). Germline CDR1 and CDR2: MNHEY and SMNVEV (reference sequence). This CDR3 has 14 amino acids. V shed 0 bases and J shed 7 bases, with 10 bases lying between them. The CDR3 DNA reads as TGTGCCAGCAGTTTATCGGGGCTGGGGCAGCCCCAGCATTTT. Translation gives CASSLSGLGQPQHF.

This clonotype appeared a few times. The chain uses TRBV29-1 and TRBJ2-3; 8 bases are shared with TRBD2. The length of the CDR3 is 16 residues. Germline-derived CDR1 and CDR2 are SQVTM and ANQGSEA. V shed 4 bases, J shed 1 base, and the junction held 10 bases outside the gene matches. The CDR3 sequence: CSVVGERGRGTDTQYF. The CDR3 DNA is TGCAGCGTTGTAGGGGAGCGGGGGAGGGGCACAGATACGCAGTATTTT.

This clonotype was detected a few times. This sequence joins TRBV6-1 and TRBJ2-3; tentative D call: TRBD2 (6 bases). Trimming pared 7 bases from V and 7 bases from J, leaving 12 bases between. CDR1 is MNHNS and CDR2 is SASEGT in the germline V gene. This CDR3 is built from 12 residues. CDR3 bases: TGTGCCAGCATCTCTCGGGAGAATACGCAGTATTTT. Its translation: CASISRENTQYF.

This chain uses TRBV28 with TRBJ1-2, with 8 bases fitting TRBD1. The ends lost 8 bases at V and 2 bases at J; junction bases unmatched: 4. This CDR3 is 13 amino acids long. Germline values: CDR1 MDHEN, CDR2 SYDVKM. The DNA of the CDR3 is TGTGCCAGCGCGGGGGACAGGAACTATGGCTACACCTTC. It yields the protein CASAGDRNYGYTF.